Described below is a single TCR beta chain sequence and its context. Antigen unknown. These data are taken from a study of T cell responses to AZD1222 COVID-19 vaccine. The wider study: Second-dose intervals near 4 or 12 weeks were combined. Study outcomes and limitations: Spike-specific TCR breadth and depth rose after two AZD1222 doses. Females made up more of the donors, who were largely white British, and clonal diversity may have come out too low. Only a handful of AZD1222 recipients, more than 5 in all, had baseline seropositivity.

The CDR3 consists of 17 residues. Germline CDR1 and CDR2: MNHNS and SASEGT. V dropped 2 bases and J dropped 2 bases, with 13 bases sitting between them. Repertoires were generated with immunoSEQ multiplex PCR, while TCRdb's copy carries only in-frame clones and drops some. The sample has about 120,000 clones, around nine tenths seen once; the top ten hold less than 30%. Sequencing was performed on peripheral blood, taken on day 0 of AZD1222 vaccination. The source of this sequence is an adult in good health. The rearrangement joins TRBV6-1 to TRBJ1-6; D call uncertain. In DNA form, the CDR3 reads TGTGCCAGCAGTGAATTGTTTCCGGGTGCCTATAATTCACCCCTCCACTTT. It is translated as CASSELFPGAYNSPLHF.